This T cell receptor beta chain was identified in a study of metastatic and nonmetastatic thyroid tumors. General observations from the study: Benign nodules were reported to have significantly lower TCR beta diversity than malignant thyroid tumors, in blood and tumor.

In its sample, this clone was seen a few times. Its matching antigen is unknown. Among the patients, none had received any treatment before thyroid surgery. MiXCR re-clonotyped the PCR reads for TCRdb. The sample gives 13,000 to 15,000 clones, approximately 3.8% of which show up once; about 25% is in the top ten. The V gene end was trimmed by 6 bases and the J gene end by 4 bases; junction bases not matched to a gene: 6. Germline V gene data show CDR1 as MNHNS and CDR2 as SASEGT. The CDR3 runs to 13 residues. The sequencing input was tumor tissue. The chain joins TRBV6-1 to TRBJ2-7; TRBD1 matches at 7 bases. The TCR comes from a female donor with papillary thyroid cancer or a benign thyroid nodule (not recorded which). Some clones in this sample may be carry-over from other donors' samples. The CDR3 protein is CASRDTGDYEQYF. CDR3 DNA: TGTGCCAGCAGGGACACAGGGGATTACGAGCAGTACTTC.